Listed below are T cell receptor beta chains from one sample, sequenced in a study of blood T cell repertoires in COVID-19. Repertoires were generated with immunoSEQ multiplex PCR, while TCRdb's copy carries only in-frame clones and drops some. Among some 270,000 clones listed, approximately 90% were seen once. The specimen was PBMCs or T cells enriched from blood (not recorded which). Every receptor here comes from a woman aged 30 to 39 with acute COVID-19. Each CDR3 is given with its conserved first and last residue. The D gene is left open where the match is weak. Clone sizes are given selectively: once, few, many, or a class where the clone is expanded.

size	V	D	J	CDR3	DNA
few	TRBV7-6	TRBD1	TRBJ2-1	CASSHGQGDYNEQFF	TGTGCCAGCAGCCACGGACAGGGAGACTACAATGAGCAGTTCTTC
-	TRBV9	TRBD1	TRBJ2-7	CASSPQPGTVSYEQYF	TGTGCCAGCAGCCCCCAGCCCGGGACAGTCTCCTACGAGCAGTACTTC
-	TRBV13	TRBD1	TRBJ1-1	CASSLGTGPPEAFF	TGTGCCAGCAGCTTAGGGACAGGGCCCCCTGAAGCTTTCTTT
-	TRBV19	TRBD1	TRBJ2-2	CASSAGQGAYTGELFF	TGTGCCAGTAGTGCGGGACAGGGGGCATACACCGGGGAGCTGTTTTTT
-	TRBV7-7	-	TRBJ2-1	CASSQTASSYNEQFF	TGTGCTAGCAGCCAGACTGCCAGCTCCTACAATGAGCAGTTCTTC
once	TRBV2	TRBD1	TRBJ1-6	CASTGTGRSPLHF	TGTGCCAGTACCGGGACAGGGCGTTCACCCCTCCACTTT
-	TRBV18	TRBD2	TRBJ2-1	CASSPRLAGAEEQFF	TGTGCCAGCTCACCGAGACTAGCGGGGGCCGAGGAGCAGTTCTTC
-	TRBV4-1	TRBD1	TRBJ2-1	CASSPGQGNNEQFF	TGCGCCAGCAGCCCGGGACAGGGAAACAATGAGCAGTTCTTC
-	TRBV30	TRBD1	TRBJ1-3	CAWSATGQGNTIYF	TGTGCCTGGAGTGCAACGGGACAGGGAAACACCATATATTTT
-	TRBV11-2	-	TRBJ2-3	CASSLLGSGTDTQYF	TGTGCCAGCAGCTTATTGGGTAGCGGCACAGATACGCAGTATTTT
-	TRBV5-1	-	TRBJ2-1	CASTWEGGRYNEQFF	TGCGCCAGCACCTGGGAGGGGGGTCGATACAATGAGCAGTTCTTC
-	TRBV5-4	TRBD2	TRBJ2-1	CASSLWGGEHNEQFF	TGTGCCAGCAGCTTATGGGGGGGGGAACACAATGAGCAGTTCTTC
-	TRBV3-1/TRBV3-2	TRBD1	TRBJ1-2	CASSPRQQGVSGYTF	TGTGCCAGCAGCCCGCGTCAGCAGGGGGTTTCTGGCTACACCTTC
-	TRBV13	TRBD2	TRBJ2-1	CASSPMGIAGRGEQFF	TGTGCCAGCAGCCCAATGGGAATAGCGGGAAGAGGAGAGCAGTTCTTC
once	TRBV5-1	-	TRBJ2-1	CASRAGNYNEQFF	TGCGCCAGCAGGGCGGGAAACTACAATGAGCAGTTCTTC
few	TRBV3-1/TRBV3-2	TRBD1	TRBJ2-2	CASSQDKGEGALTGELFF	TGTGCCAGCAGCCAAGATAAAGGTGAGGGGGCGCTCACCGGGGAGCTGTTTTTT
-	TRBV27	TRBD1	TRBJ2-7	CASSYVGQGAYEQYF	TGTGCCAGCAGTTACGTCGGACAGGGGGCTTACGAGCAGTACTTC
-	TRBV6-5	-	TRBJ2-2	CASRGQGGTGELFF	TGTGCCAGCAGAGGACAGGGAGGGACCGGGGAGCTGTTTTTT
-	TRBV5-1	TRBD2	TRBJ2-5	CASSPGTSANKETQYF	TGCGCCAGCAGCCCTGGGACTAGCGCGAATAAAGAGACCCAGTACTTC
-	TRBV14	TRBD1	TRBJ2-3	CASSPIPGQFFTDTQYF	TGTGCCAGCAGCCCGATACCGGGACAGTTTTTTACAGATACGCAGTATTTT
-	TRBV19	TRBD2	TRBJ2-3	CASSIGVREGSTDTQYF	TGTGCCAGTAGTATAGGCGTCAGGGAGGGAAGCACAGATACGCAGTATTTT
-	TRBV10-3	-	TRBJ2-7	CAIRTGLEQYF	TGTGCCATCAGAACAGGGCTCGAGCAGTACTTC
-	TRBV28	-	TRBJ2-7	CASSFGAAYEQYF	TGTGCCAGCAGTTTCGGAGCAGCTTACGAGCAGTACTTC
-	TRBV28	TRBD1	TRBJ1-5	CASRQGVEPQHF	TGTGCCAGTCGACAGGGTGTTGAGCCCCAGCATTTT
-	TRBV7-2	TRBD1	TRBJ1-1	CASSLEGAGTEAFF	TGTGCCAGCAGCTTAGAGGGGGCGGGCACTGAAGCTTTCTTT
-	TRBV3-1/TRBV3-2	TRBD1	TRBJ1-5	CASSPGGQPQHF	TGTGCCAGCAGCCCAGGGGGCCAGCCCCAGCATTTT
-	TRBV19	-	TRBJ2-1	CASSIVSPTYNEQFF	TGTGCCAGTAGTATAGTAAGTCCTACCTACAATGAGCAGTTCTTC
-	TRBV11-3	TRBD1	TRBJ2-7	CASSVGQGDEQYF	TGTGCCAGCAGCGTGGGACAGGGGGACGAGCAGTACTTC
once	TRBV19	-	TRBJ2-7	CASSSRGGASYEQYF	TGTGCCAGTAGTTCCCGCGGAGGGGCGAGTTACGAGCAGTACTTC
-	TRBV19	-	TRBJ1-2	CASSIDRSMRGGYTF	TGTGCCAGTAGTATAGATCGAAGCATGCGAGGTGGCTACACCTTC
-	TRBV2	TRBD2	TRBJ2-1	CASRGLAKNEQFF	TGTGCCAGCAGGGGACTAGCGAAGAATGAGCAGTTCTTC
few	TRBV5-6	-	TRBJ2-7	CASSLANNEQYF	TGTGCCAGCAGCTTAGCGAATAACGAGCAGTACTTC
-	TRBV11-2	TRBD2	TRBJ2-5	CASSINLSGIETQYF	TGTGCCAGCAGCATAAACCTTAGCGGGATCGAGACCCAGTACTTC
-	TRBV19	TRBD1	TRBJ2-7	CASRPATGGYEQYF	TGTGCCAGTCGCCCCGCGACAGGGGGCTACGAGCAGTACTTC
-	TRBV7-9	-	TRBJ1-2	CASSSWDNNYGYTF	TGTGCCAGCAGCTCCTGGGACAATAACTATGGCTACACCTTC
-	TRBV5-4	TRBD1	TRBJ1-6	CASSPSGTVNSPLHF	TGTGCCAGCAGCCCCTCCGGGACAGTTAATTCACCCCTCCACTTT
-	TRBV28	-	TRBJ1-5	CASSSLNNQPQHF	TGTGCCAGCAGTTCTTTAAACAATCAGCCCCAGCATTTT
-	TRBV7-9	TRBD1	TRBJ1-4	CASLDRAEGDEKLFF	TGTGCCAGTTTAGACAGGGCGGAGGGAGATGAAAAACTGTTTTTT
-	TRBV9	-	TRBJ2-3	CASSAERRTQYF	TGTGCCAGCAGCGCAGAACGGAGGACGCAGTATTTT